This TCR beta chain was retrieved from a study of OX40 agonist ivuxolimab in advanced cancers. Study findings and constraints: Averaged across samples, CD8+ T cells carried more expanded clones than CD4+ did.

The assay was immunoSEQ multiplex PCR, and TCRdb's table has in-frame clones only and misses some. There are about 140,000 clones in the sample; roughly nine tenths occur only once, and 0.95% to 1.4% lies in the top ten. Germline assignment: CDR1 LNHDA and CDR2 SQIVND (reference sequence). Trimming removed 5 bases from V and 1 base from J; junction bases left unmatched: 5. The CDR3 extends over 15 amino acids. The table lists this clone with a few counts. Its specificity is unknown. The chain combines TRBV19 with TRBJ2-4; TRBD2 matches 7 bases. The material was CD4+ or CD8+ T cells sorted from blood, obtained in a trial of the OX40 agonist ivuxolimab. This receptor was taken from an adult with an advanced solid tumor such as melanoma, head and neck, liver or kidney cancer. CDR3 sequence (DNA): TGTGCCAGTAGTCCGATGCGGGGGGCCAAAAACATTCAGTACTTC. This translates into CASSPMRGAKNIQYF.